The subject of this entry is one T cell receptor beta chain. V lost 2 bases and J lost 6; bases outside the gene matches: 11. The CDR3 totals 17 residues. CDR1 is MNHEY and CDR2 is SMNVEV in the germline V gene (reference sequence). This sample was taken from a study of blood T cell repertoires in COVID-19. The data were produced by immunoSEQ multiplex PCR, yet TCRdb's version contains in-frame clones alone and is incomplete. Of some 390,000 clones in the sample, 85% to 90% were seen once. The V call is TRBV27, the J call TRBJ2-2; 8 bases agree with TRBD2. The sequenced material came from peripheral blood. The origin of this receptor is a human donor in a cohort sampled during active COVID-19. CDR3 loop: CASSLTLAGLGPGELFF. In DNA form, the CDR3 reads TGTGCCAGCAGTTTAACCTTAGCGGGACTAGGGCCCGGGGAGCTGTTTTTT.